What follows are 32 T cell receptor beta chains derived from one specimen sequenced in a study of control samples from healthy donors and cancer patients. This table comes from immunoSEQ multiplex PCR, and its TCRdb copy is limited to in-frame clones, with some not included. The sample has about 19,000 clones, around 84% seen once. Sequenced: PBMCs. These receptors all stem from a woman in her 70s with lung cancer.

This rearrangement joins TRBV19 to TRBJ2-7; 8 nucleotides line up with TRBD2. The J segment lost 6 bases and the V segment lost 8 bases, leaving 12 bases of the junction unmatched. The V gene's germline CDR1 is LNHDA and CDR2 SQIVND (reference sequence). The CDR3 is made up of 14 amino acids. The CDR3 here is CASSGTSSSLEQYF. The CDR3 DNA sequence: TGTGCCAGTTCCGGGACTAGTTCCTCTCTCGAGCAGTACTTC.

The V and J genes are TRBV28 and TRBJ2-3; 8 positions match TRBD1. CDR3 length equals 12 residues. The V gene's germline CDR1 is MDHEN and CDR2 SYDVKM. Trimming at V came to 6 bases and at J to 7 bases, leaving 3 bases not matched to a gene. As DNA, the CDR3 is TGTGCCAGCAGCCGGACAGGGCATACGCAGTATTTT. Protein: CASSRTGHTQYF.

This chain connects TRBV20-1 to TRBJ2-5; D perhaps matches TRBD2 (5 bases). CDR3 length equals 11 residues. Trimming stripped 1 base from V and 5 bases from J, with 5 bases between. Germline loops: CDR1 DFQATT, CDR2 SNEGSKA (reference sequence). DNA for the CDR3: TGCAGTGCTAGAGGAGGGGAGACCCAGTACTTC. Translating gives CSARGGETQYF.

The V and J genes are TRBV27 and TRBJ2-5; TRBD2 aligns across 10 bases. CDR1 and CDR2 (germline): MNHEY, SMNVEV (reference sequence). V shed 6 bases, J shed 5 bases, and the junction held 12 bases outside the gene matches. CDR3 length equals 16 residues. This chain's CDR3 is CASSRSSGSFGETQYF. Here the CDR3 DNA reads TGTGCCAGCAGCAGATCTAGCGGGAGTTTCGGGGAGACCCAGTACTTC.

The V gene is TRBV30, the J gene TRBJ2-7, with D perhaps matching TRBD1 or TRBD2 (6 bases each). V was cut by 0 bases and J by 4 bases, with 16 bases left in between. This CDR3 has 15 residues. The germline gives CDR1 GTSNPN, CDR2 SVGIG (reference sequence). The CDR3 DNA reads TGTGCCTGGAGTGTGGGGGGCACAAGGGGGTACGAGCAGTACTTC. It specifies CAWSVGGTRGYEQYF.

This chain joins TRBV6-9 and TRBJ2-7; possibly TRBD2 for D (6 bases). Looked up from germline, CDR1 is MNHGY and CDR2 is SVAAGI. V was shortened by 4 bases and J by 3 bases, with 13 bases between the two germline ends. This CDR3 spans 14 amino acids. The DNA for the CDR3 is TGTGCCAGCAGTTGCGGGGTCCCGCGCTACGAGCAGTACTTC. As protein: CASSCGVPRYEQYF.

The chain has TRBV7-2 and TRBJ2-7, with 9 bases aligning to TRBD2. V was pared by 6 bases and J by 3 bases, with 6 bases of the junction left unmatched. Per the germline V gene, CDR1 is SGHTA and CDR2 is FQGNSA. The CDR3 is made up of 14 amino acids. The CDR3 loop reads CASRKGLANYEQYF. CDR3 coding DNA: TGTGCCAGCAGAAAGGGACTAGCTAACTACGAGCAGTACTTC.

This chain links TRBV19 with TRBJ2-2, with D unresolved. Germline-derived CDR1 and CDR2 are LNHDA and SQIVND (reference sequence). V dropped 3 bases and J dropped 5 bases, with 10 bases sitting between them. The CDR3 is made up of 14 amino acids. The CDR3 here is CASSIKVDTGELFF. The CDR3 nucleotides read TGTGCCAGTAGTATCAAAGTAGATACCGGGGAGCTGTTTTTT.

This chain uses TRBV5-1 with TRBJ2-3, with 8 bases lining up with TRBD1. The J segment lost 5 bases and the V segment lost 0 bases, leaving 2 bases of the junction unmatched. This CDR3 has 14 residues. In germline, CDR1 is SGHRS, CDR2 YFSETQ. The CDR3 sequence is CASSLARGQDTQYF. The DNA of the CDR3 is TGCGCCAGCAGCTTGGCCAGGGGGCAAGATACGCAGTATTTT.

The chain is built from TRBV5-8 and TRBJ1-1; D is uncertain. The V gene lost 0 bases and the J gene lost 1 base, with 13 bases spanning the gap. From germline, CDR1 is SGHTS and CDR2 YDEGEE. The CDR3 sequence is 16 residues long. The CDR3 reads CASSLDQSNPNTEAFF. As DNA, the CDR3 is TGTGCCAGCAGCTTGGATCAATCGAACCCGAACACTGAAGCTTTCTTT. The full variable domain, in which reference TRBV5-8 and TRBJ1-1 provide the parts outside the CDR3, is EAGVTQSPTHLIKTRGQQATLRCSPISGHTSVYWYQQALGLGLQFLLWYDEGEERNRGNFPPRFSGRQFPNYSSELNVNALELEDSALYLCASSLDQSNPNTEAFFGQGTRLTVV.

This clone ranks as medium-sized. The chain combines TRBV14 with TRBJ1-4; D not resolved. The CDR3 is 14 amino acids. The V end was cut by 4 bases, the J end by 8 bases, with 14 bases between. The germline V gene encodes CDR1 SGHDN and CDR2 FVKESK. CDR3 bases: TGTGCCAGCAGCCCCGACCGGGAACCAGAAAAACTGTTTTTT. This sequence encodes CASSPDREPEKLFF.

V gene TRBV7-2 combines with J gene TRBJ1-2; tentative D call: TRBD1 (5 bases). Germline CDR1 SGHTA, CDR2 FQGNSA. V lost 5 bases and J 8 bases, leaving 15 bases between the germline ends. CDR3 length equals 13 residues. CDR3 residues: CASSVRAEGGYTF. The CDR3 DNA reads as TGTGCCAGCAGCGTCAGGGCTGAAGGGGGCTACACCTTC.

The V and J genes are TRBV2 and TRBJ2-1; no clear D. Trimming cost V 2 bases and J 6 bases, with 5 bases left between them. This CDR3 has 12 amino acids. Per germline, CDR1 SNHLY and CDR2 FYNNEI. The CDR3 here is CASSENSNEQFF. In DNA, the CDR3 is TGTGCCAGCAGTGAAAACAGCAATGAGCAGTTCTTC.

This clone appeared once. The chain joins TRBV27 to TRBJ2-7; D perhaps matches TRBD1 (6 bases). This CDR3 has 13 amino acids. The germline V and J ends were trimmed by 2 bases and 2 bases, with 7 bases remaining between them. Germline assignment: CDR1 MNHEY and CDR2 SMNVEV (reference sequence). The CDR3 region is CASSLNRAYEQYF. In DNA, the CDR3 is TGTGCCAGCAGTTTAAACAGGGCCTACGAGCAGTACTTC.

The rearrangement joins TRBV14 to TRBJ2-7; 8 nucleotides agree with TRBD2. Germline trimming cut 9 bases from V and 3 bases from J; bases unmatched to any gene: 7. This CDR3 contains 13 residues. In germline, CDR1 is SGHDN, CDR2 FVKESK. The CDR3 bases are TGTGCCAGTTCGGATAGCGGGGTCTACGAGCAGTACTTC. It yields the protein CASSDSGVYEQYF.

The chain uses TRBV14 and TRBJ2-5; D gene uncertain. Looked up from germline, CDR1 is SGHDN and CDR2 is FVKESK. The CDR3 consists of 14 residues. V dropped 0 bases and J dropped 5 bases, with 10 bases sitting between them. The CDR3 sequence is CASSQDQVDETQYF. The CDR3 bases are TGTGCCAGCAGCCAAGATCAGGTAGATGAGACCCAGTACTTC. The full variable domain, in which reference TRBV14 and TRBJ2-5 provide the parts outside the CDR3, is EAGVTQFPSHSVIEKGQTVTLRCDPISGHDNLYWYRRVMGKEIKFLLHFVKESKQDESGMPNNRFLAERTGGTYSTLKVQPAELEDSGVYFCASSQDQVDETQYFGPGTRLLVL.

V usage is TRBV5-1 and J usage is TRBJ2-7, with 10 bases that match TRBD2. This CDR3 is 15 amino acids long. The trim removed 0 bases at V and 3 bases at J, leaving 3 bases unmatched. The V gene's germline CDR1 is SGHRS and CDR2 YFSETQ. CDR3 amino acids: CASSLVASGSYEQYF. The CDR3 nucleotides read TGCGCCAGCAGCTTGGTGGCTAGCGGGAGCTACGAGCAGTACTTC.

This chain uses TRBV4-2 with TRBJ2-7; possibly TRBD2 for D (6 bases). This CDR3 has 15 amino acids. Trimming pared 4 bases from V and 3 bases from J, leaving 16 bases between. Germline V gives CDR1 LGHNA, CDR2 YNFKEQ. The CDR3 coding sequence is TGTGCCAGCAGCCCGAGGGCTAGCGAGAACTACGAGCAGTACTTC. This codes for CASSPRASENYEQYF.

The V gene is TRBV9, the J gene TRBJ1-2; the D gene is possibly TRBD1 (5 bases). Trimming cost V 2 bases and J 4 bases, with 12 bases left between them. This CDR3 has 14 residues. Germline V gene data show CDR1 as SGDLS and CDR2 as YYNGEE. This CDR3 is CASSVGTGIYGYTF. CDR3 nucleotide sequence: TGTGCCAGCAGCGTTGGGACGGGGATCTATGGCTACACCTTC.

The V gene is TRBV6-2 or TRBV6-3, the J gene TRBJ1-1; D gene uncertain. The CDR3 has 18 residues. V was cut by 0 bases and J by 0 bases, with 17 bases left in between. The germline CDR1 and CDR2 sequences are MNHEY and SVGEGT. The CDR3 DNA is TGTGCCAGCAGTTACTCCCCCTGGGGTCGGGTCTTGAACACTGAAGCTTTCTTT. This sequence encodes CASSYSPWGRVLNTEAFF.

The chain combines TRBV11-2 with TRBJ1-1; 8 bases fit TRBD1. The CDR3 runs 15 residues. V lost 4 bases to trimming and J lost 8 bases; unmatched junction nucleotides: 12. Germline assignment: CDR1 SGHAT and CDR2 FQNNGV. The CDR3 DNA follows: TGTGCCAGCAGCTCCCTGGGACAGGTCAGAGAGGAAGCTTTCTTT. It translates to CASSSLGQVREEAFF.

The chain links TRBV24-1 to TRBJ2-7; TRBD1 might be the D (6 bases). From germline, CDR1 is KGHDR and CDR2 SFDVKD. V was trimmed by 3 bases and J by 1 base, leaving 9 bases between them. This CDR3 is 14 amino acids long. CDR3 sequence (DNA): TGTGCCACCAGTGATCATACAGGGTCCTACGAGCAGTACTTC. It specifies CATSDHTGSYEQYF.

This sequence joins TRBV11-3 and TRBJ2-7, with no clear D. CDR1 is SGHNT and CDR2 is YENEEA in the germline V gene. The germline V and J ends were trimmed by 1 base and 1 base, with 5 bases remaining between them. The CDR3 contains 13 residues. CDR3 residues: CASSLAISYEQYF. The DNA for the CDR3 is TGTGCCAGCAGCTTAGCCATTTCCTACGAGCAGTACTTC.

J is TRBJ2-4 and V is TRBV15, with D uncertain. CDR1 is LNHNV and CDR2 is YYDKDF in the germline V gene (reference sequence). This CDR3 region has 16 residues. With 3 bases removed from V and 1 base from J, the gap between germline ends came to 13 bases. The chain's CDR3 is CATSRNTDGAKNIQYF. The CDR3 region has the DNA TGTGCCACCAGCAGGAATACCGATGGGGCCAAAAACATTCAGTACTTC.

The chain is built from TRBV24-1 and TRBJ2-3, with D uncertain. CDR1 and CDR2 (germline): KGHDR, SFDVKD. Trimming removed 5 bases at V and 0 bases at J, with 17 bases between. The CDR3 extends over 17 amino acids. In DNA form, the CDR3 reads TGTGCCACCAGTGGGTCTTATGGGCGGATTAGCACAGATACGCAGTATTTT. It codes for CATSGSYGRISTDTQYF.

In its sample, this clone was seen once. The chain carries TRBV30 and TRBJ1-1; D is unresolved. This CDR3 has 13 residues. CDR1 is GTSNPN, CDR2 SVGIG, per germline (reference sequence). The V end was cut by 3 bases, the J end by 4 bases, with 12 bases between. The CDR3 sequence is CAWRRGWGTEAFF. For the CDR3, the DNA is TGTGCCTGGAGGCGGGGATGGGGCACTGAAGCTTTCTTT.

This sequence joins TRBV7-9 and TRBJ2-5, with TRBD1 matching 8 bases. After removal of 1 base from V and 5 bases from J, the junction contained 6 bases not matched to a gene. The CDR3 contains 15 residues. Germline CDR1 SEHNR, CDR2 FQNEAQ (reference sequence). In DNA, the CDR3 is TGTGCCAGCAGCTTAGGCGCCAGGGGGCTGGAGACCCAGTACTTC. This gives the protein CASSLGARGLETQYF.

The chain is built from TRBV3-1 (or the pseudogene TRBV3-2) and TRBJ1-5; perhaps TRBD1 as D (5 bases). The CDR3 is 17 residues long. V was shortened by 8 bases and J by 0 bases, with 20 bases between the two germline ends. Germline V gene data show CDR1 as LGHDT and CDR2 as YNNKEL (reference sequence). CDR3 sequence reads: CASPPTIGEYSNQPQHF. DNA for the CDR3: TGTGCCAGCCCACCAACAATAGGGGAATATAGCAATCAGCCCCAGCATTTT.

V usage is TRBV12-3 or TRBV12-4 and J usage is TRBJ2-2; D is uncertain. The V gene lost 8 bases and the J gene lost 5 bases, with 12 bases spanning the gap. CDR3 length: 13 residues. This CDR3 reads CASGVLGTGELFF. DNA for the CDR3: TGTGCCAGCGGCGTTCTTGGGACCGGGGAGCTGTTTTTT.

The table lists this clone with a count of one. CDR3 amino acids: CASSLERGLPGQETQYF. DNA of the CDR3: TGCGCCAGCAGCTTGGAGAGGGGCCTACCCGGCCAAGAGACCCAGTACTTC. This rearrangement joins TRBV5-1 to TRBJ2-5; D is tentatively TRBD1 or TRBD2 (5 bases each). Germline V gene data show CDR1 as SGHRS and CDR2 as YFSETQ. This CDR3 has 17 amino acids. V shed 0 bases and J shed 1 base, with 16 bases lying between them.

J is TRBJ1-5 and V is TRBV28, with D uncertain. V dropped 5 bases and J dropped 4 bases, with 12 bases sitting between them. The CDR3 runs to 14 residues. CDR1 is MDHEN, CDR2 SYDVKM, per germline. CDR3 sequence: CASSTNQYNQPQHF. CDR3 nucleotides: TGTGCCAGCAGTACTAACCAGTATAATCAGCCCCAGCATTTT.

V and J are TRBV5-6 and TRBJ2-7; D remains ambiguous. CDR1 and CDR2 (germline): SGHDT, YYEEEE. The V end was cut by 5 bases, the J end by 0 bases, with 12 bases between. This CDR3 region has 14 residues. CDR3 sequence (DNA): TGTGCCAGCAGTCCGCCCGGGCCCTCCTACGAGCAGTACTTC. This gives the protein CASSPPGPSYEQYF.